Listed below are T cell receptor beta chains from one sample, sequenced in a study of T cell changes during pregnancy in multiple sclerosis. TCRdb's table, derived via immunoSEQ multiplex PCR, lists solely in-frame clones and lacks some. The table records approximately 100,000 clones, around 91% of them present only once. The source was peripheral blood, collected after pregnancy. The receptor set was obtained from a female donor with multiple sclerosis, enrolled in a pregnancy study. CDR3s include the opening cysteine and the closing phenylalanine or tryptophan. A D gene is named only where the DNA matches it firmly.

TRBJ2-7 . TRBV6-5 14 CASSYKGPSYEQYF
TRBJ2-5 TRBD1 TRBV19 20 CASNLKKDRRKRRPGGTQYF
TRBJ1-5 . TRBV19 16 CASSTRPGQGPQPQHF
TRBJ2-1 TRBD2 TRBV27 16 CASSLQAGWRTNEQFF
TRBJ2-1 TRBD2 TRBV15 13 CATSRLAGGEQFF
TRBJ1-2 TRBD1 TRBV6-1 15 CAGRRTGQANYGYTF
TRBJ2-1 TRBD2 TRBV7-9 16 CASSGGSVAGVNEQFF
TRBJ2-7 TRBD1 TRBV4-3 15 CASSQGTGGSYEQYF
TRBJ2-1 . TRBV29-1 15 CSVEGGLSSYNEQFF
TRBJ2-3 TRBD2 TRBV9 16 CASSPQLAGGTDTQYF
TRBJ2-1 TRBD2 TRBV10-3 13 CAISVLAGDEQFF
TRBJ1-2 TRBD1 TRBV6-6 14 CASSGTGSNYGYTF